The table lists the clone carrying this TCR beta chain with a count of one. The data derive from a study of Ad26.COV2.S vaccination and SARS-CoV-2 variants. About the study: Dosing was one shot or two shots 56 days apart.

The assay was immunoSEQ multiplex PCR, and TCRdb's table has in-frame clones only and misses some. The table has roughly 320,000 clones, around nine tenths seen once. Trimming removed 7 bases from V and 4 bases from J, with 8 bases in between. The CDR3 runs to 12 residues. Treatment reported: approximately 18 received Ad26.COV2.S at low or high dose, single or two shots; several received placebo; per-sample allocation not given. Repertoires come from day 63 after the first vaccine or placebo injection. The individual, an adult aged 18-55 years, was a donor in Boston. The gene calls are TRBV12-3 or TRBV12-4 and TRBJ1-5, with D possibly being TRBD1 (5 bases). The receptor was isolated from a person aged 18-60 years who received the Ad26.COV2.S COVID-19 vaccine or a placebo. The sequences come from peripheral blood, collected in a trial of Ad26.COV2.S vaccine versus placebo. The CDR3 is CASKRGNQPQHF. The CDR3 DNA reads as TGTGCCAGCAAGCGGGGGAATCAGCCCCAGCATTTT.